This T cell receptor beta chain is from a study of beta chain features in type 1 diabetes. Study at large: Healthy donors resembled patients in age, gender and cell yields.

Expressed TCRB transcripts got sequenced, as all isolated RNA was reverse transcribed. Clones were sequenced by immunoSEQ multiplex PCR, and TCRdb holds only the in-frame ones, with some missing. The table shows approximately 250,000 clones, with approximately 25% occurring only once. Findings and limits, study-wide: Moderate yet significant TCRB CDR3 shortening was seen in Type 1 diabetes patients in all four CD4+ subsets. In the patient group, naive, central memory and Treg TCRB repertoires seemed more alike than in the healthy donor group. Any PCR bias toward short templates would affect both groups alike.

A remark on this clone: What it binds is unknown.

Germline-derived CDR1 and CDR2 are SGHDT and YYEEEE. CDR3 length: 13 amino acids. V was clipped by 7 bases and J by 6 bases; unmatched bases: 2. The TCR comes from a woman aged 25 to 39 with type 1 diabetes. Material for sequencing was naive CD4+ T cells from blood. The genes are TRBV5-6 and TRBJ2-2; TRBD2 matches 11 bases. CDR3 in amino acids: CASGLAGPGELFF. Written as DNA, the CDR3 is TGTGCCAGCGGACTAGCGGGTCCCGGGGAGCTGTTTTTT.